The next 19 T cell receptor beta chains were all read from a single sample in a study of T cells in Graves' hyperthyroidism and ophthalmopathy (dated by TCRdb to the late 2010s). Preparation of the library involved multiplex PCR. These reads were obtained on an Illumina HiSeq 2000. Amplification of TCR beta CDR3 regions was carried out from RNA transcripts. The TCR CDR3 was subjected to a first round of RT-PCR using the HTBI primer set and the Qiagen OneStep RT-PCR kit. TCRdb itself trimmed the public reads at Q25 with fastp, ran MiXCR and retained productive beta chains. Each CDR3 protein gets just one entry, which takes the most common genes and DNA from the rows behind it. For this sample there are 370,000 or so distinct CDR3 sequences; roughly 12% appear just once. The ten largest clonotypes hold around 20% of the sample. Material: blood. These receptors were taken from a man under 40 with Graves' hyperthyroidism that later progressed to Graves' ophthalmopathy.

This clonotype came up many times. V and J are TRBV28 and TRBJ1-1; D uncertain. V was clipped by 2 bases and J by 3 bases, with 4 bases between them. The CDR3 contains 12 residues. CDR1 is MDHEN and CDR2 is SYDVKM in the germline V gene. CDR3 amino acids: CASSLVYTEAFF. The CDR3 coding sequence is TGTGCCAGCAGTTTAGTGTACACTGAAGCTTTCTTT.

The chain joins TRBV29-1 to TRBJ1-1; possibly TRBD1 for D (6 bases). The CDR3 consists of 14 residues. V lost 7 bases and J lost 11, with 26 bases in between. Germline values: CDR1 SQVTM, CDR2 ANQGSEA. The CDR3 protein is CSAKGPGPDTGAFF. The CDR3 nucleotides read TGCAGCGCCAAAGGGCCGGGCCCGGATACAGGGGCTTTCTTT.

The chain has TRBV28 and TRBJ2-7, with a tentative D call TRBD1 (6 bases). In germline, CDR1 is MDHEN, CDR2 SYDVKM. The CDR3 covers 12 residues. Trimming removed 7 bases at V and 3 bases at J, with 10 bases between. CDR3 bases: TGTGCCAGCACAGGGGTCGTCTACGAGCAGTACTTC. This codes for CASTGVVYEQYF.

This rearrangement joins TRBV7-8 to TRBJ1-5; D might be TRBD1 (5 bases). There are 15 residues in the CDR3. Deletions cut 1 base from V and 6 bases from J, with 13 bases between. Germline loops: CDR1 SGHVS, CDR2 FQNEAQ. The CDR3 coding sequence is TGTGCCAGCAGCTTAGAGGGGAACGTAGGTCAGCCCCAGCATTTT. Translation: CASSLEGNVGQPQHF.

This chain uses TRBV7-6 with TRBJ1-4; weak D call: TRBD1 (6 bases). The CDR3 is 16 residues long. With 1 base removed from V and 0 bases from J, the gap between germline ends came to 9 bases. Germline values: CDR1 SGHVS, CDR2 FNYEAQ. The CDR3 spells CASSLEQGATNEKLFF. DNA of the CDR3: TGTGCCAGCAGCTTAGAACAGGGAGCAACTAATGAAAAACTGTTTTTT.

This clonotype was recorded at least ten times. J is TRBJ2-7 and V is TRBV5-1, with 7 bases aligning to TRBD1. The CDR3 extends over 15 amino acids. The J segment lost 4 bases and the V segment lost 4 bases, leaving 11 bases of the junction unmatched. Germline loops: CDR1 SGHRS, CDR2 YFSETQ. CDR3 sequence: CASSAGQVGDYEQYF. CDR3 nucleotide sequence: TGCGCCAGCAGCGCCGGACAGGTAGGGGATTACGAGCAGTACTTC.

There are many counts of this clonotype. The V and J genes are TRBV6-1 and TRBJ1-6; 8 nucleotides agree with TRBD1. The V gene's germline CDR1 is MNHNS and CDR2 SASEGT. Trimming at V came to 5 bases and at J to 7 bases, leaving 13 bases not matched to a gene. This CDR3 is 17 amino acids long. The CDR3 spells CASSSYRYRGWNSPLHF. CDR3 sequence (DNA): TGTGCCAGCAGTTCCTACCGTTACAGGGGGTGGAATTCACCCCTCCACTTT.

CDR3 coding DNA: TGCGCCAGCAGCCAAGGGGGACAGTACAATGAGCAGTTCTTC. Amino acids: CASSQGGQYNEQFF. The chain is built from TRBV4-1 and TRBJ2-1; TRBD1 matches at 7 bases. V gave up 1 base and J gave up 4 bases; unmatched junction bases: 1. The germline gives CDR1 MGHRA, CDR2 YSYEKL. The CDR3 covers 14 residues.

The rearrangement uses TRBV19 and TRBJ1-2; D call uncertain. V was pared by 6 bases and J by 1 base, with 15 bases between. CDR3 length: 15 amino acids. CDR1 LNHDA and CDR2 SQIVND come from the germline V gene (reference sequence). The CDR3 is CASSPNTAFNYGYTF. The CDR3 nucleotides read TGTGCCAGTAGCCCCAACACGGCCTTTAACTATGGCTACACCTTC.

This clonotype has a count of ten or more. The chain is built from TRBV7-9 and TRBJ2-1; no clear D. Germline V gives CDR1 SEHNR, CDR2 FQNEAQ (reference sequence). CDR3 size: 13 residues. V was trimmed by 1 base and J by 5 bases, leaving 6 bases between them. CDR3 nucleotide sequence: TGTGCCAGCAGCTTAGGTGAGGACAATGAGCAGTTCTTC. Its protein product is CASSLGEDNEQFF.

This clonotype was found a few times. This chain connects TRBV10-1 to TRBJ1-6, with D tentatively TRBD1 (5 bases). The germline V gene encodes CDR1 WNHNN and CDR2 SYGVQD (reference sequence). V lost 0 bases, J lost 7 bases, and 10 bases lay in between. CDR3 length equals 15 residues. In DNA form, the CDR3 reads TGCGCCAGCAGTGAGTCAGGGACCGGGAATTCACCCCTCCACTTT. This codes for CASSESGTGNSPLHF.

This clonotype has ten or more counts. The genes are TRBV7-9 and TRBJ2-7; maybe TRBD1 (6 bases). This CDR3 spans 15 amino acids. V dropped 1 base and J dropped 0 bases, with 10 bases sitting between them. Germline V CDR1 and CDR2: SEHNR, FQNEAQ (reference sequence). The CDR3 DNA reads TGTGCCAGCAGCTTAGGGGACATTTTCTCCTACGAGCAGTACTTC. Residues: CASSLGDIFSYEQYF.

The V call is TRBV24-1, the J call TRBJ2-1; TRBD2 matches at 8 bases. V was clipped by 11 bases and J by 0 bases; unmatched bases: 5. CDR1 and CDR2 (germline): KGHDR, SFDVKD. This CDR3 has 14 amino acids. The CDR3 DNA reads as TGTGCCAGCGGGGCGGGGGGCTCCTACAATGAGCAGTTCTTC. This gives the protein CASGAGGSYNEQFF.

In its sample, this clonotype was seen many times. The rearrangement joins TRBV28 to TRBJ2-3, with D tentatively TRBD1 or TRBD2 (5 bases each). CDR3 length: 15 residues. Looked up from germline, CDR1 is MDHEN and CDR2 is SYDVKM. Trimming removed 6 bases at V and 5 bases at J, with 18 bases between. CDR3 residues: CASSPNGGILDTQYF. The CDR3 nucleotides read TGTGCCAGCAGCCCGAATGGGGGTATTTTAGATACGCAGTATTTT. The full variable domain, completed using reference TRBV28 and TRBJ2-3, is DVKVTQSSRYLVKRTGEKVFLECVQDMDHENMFWYRQDPGLGLRLIYFSYDVKMKEKGDIPEGYSVSREKKERFSLILESASTNQTSMYLCASSPNGGILDTQYFGPGTRLTVL.

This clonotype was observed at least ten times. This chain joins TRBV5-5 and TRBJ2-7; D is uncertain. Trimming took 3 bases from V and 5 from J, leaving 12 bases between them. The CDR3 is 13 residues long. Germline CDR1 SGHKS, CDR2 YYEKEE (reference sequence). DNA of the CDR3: TGTGCCAGCAGCTCCTTCATGTGGAACGAGCAGTACTTC. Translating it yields CASSSFMWNEQYF.

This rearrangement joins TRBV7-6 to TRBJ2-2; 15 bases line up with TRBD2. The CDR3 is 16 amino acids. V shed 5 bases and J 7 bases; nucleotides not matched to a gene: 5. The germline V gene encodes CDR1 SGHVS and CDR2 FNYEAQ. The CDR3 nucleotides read TGTGCCAGCAGCCCTCGGACTAGCGGGGGGGACGGGGAGCTGTTTTTT. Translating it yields CASSPRTSGGDGELFF.

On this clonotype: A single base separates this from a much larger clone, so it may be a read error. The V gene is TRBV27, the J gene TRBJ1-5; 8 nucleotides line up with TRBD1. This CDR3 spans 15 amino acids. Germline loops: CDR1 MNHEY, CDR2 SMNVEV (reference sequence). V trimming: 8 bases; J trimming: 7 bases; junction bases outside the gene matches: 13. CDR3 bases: TGTGCCAGCGGCCGGACAGGGATTCGGTGGCAGCCCCAGCATTTT. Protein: CASGRTGIRWQPQHF.

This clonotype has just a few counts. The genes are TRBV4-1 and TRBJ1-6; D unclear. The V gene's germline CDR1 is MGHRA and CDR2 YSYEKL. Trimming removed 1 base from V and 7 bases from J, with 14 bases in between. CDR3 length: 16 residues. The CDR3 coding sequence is TGCGCCAGCAGCCAAGTTAGTGGGCGAAGAAATTCACCCCTCCACTTT. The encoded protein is CASSQVSGRRNSPLHF.

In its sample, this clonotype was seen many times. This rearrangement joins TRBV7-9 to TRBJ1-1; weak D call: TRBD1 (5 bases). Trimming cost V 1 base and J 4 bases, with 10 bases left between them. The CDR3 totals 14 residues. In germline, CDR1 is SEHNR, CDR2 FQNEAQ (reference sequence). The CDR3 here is CASSLDQGTTEAFF. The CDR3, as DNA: TGTGCCAGCAGCTTAGATCAGGGTACCACTGAAGCTTTCTTT.